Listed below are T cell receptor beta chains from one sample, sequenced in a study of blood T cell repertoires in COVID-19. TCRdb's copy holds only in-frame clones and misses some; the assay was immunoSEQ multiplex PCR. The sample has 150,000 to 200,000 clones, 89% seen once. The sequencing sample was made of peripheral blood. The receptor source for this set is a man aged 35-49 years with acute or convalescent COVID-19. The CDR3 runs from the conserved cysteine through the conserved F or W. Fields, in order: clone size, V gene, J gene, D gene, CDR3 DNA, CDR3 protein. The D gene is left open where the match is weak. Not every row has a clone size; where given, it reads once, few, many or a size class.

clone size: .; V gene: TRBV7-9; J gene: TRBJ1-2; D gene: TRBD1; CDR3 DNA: TGTGCCGGGGGGGACAGGAATACAGACAACTATGGCTACACCTTC; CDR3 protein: CAGGDRNTDNYGYTF
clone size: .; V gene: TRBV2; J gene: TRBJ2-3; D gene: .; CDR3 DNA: TGTGCCAGCAGTGAGCCCCCGGGACACGGGAAGACAGATACGCAGTATTTT; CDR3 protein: CASSEPPGHGKTDTQYF
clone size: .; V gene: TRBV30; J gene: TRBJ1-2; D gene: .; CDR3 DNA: TGTGCCTGGAGTGGCCGCAGGGGTACAGCTAACTATGGCTACACCTTC; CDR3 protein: CAWSGRRGTANYGYTF
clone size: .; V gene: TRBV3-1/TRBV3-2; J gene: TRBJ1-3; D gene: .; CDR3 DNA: TGTGCCAGCAGCCGCACCTACAGCTCTGGAAACACCATATATTTT; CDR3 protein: CASSRTYSSGNTIYF
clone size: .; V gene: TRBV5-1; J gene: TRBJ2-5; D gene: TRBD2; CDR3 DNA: TGCGCCAGCAGCTTTACTAGCGGGGGGATCCAAGAGACCCAGTACTTC; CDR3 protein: CASSFTSGGIQETQYF
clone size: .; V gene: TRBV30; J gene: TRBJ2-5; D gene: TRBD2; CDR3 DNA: TGTGCCTGGAGTGTGGGACTAGCGGGGGGTCGAGAGACCCAGTACTTC; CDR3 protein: CAWSVGLAGGRETQYF
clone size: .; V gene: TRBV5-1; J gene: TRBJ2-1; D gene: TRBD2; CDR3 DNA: TGCGCCAGCAGCTTGACTAGCGGGGGAGCCTCCTACAATGAGCAGTTCTTC; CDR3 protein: CASSLTSGGASYNEQFF
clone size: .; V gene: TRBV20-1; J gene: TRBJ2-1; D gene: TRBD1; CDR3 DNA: TGCAGTGCTAGTGCTCTTGACAGGGGCTACAATGAGCAGTTCTTC; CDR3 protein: CSASALDRGYNEQFF
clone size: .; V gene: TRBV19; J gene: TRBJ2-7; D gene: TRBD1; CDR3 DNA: TGTGCCAGTAGTCTCGGGACAGGAACCTACGAGCAGTACTTC; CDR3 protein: CASSLGTGTYEQYF
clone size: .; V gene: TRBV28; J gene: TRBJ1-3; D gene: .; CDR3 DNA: TGTGCCAGCAGTTTAGGTGGGGGGGGAAACACCATATATTTT; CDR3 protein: CASSLGGGGNTIYF
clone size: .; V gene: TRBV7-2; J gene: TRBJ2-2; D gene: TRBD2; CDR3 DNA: TGTGCCAGCAGCACCCCTCGGCGGGGGGGGGTATCCGGGGAGCTGTTTTTT; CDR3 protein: CASSTPRRGGVSGELFF
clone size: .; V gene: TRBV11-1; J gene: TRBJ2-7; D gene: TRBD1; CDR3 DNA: TGTGCCAGCAGCTTAACGGGGACAGGGGGCCGCGAGCAGTACTTC; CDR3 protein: CASSLTGTGGREQYF
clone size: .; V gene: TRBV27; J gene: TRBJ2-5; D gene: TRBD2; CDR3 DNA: TGTGCCAGCAGCCGACTAGCGGGGGACGAGACCCAGTACTTC; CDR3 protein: CASSRLAGDETQYF
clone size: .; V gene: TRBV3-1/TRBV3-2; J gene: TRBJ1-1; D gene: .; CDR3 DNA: TGTGCCAGCAGCCACTCACCGGCGGACACTGAAGCTTTCTTT; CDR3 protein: CASSHSPADTEAFF
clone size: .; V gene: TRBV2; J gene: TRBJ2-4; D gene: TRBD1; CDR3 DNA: TGTGCCAGCAGCCCGGACAGGGCTTCACTCATTCAGTACTTC; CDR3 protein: CASSPDRASLIQYF
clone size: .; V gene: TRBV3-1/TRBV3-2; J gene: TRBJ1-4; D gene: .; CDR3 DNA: TGTGCCAGCAGCCTATTGTGGGAGAATGAAAAACTGTTTTTT; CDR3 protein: CASSLLWENEKLFF
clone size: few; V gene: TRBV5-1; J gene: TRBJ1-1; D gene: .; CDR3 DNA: TGCGCCAGCAGCTTGGGACAGTCGATAGGGACTGAAGCTTTCTTT; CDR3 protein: CASSLGQSIGTEAFF
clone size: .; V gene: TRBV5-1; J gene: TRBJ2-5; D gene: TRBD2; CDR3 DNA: TGCGCCAGCAGCTCACTTGGGACTAGCGGGGGTCTGGGTCAAGAGACCCAGTACTTC; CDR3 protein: CASSSLGTSGGLGQETQYF
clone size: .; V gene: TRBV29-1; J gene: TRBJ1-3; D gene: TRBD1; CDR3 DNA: TGCAGCGCTGAAACAGGGGGCTCTGGAAACACCATATATTTT; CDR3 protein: CSAETGGSGNTIYF
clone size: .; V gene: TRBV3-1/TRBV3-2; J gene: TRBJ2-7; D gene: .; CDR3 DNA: TGTGCCAGCAGCCCCGGGACAGGCGGGGGCTACGAGCAGTACTTC; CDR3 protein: CASSPGTGGGYEQYF
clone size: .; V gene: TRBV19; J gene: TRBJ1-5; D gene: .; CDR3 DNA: TGTGCCAGTAGTGGTTACGGGACACATCTCCATCAGCCCCAGCATTTT; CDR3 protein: CASSGYGTHLHQPQHF
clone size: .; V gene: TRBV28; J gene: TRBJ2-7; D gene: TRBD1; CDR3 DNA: TGTGCCAGCAGTTTCGGACAGGGGCCCTACGAGCAGTACTTC; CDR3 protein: CASSFGQGPYEQYF
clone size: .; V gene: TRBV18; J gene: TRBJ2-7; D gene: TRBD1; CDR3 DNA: TGTGCCAGCTCAGGGACAGGGGCTTCCTACGAGCAGTACTTC; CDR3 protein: CASSGTGASYEQYF
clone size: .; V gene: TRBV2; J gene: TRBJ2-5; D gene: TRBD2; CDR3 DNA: TGTGCCAGCAGTCATCGACTAGCGGGGGGCACCCTAAGCGTCCCGGGGGAGACCCAGTACTTC; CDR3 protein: CASSHRLAGGTLSVPGETQYF
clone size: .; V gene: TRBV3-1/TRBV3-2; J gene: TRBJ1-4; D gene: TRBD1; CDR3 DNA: TGTGCCAGCAGCCCTACGACAGGGGGCGATGAAAAACTGTTTTTT; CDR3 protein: CASSPTTGGDEKLFF
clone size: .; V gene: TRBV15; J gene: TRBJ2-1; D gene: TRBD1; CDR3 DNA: TGTGCCACCAGCAGGCGGACAGGGTACAATGAGCAGTTCTTC; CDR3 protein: CATSRRTGYNEQFF
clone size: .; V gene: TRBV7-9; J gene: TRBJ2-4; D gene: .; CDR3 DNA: TGTGCCAGCAGCTCCACTGCCCGGGAGATTCAGTACTTC; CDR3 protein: CASSSTAREIQYF
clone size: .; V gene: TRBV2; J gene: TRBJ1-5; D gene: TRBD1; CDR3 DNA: TGTGCCAGCAGGACAGGGGGAGAGCAGCCCCAGCATTTT; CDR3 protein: CASRTGGEQPQHF
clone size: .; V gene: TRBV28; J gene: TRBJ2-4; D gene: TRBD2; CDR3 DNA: TGTGCCAGCACCCCGGGGGGGAGAAACATTCAGTACTTC; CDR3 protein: CASTPGGRNIQYF
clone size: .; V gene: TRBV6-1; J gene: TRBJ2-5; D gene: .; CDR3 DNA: TGTGCCAGCAGTGACAAGCGTGTAGAGACCCAGTACTTC; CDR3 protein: CASSDKRVETQYF
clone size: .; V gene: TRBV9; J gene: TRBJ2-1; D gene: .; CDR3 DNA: TGTGCCAGCAGCGCATCCGGGAGCTCCTACAATGAGCAGTTCTTC; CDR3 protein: CASSASGSSYNEQFF
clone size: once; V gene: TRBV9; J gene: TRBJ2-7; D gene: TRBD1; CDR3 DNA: TGTGCCAGCAGCGTAGGTAGGGGGCTCGGTGGGGAGCAGTACTTC; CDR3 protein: CASSVGRGLGGEQYF
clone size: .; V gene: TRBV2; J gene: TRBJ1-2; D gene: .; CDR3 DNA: TGTGCCAGCAGTGAATTCAGTTATGGCTACACCTTC; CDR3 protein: CASSEFSYGYTF
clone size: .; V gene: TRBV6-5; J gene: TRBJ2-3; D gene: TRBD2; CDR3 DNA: TGTGCCAGCAGACGACTAGCGGGGGGGCCGGATACGCAGTATTTT; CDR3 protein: CASRRLAGGPDTQYF
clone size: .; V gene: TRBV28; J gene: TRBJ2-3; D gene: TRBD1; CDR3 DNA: TGTGCCAGCAGTCGGGACAGGGGCCAGGATACGCAGTATTTT; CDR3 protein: CASSRDRGQDTQYF
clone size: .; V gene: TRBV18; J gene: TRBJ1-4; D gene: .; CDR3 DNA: TGTGCCAGCTCACTCGCTCAGGGACTAACTACTAATGAAAAACTGTTTTTT; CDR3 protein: CASSLAQGLTTNEKLFF
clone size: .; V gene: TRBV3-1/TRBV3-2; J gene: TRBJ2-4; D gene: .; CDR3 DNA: TGTGCCAGCAGCCAAGAAACAGGTTCCTACATTCAGTACTTC; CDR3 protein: CASSQETGSYIQYF
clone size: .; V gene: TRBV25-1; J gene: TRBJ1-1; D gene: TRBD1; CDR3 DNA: TGTGCCAGCCGCGGTACAGGGGGCACTGAAGCTTTCTTT; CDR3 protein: CASRGTGGTEAFF
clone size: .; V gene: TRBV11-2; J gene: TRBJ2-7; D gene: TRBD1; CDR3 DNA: TGTGCCAGCAGCTTAGATATGGGGACAGAAAGCGAGCAGTACTTC; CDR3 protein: CASSLDMGTESEQYF